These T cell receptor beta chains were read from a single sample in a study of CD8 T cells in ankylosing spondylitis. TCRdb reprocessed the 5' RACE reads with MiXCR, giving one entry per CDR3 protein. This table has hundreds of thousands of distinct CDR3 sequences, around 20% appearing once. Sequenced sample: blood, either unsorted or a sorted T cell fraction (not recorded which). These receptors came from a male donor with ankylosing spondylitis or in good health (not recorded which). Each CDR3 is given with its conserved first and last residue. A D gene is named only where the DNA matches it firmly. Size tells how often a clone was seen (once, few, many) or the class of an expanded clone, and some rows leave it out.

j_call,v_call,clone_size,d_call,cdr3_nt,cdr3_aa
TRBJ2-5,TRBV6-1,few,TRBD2,TGTGCCAGCAGTGACCGCTGGGGGGGAGAGACCCAGTACTTC,CASSDRWGGETQYF
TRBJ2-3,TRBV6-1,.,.,TGTGCTGCACAGGGAAGCACAGATACGCAGTATTTT,CAAQGSTDTQYF
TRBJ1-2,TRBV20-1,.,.,TGCAGTGCTCCACAGGGACCCGGGGGCTACACCTTC,CSAPQGPGGYTF
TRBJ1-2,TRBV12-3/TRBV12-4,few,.,TGTGCCAGCAGCCCAGGAAGCGAGGGCTGCACCTTC,CASSPGSEGCTF
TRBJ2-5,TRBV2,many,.,TGTGCCAGCAGTTTTACGAGACTCCTAACTTCGTACCAAGAGACCCAGTACTTC,CASSFTRLLTSYQETQYF
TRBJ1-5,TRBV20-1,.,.,TGCAGTGCTAGAGTTTTAGGTAGAAAAGGAAATCAGCCCCAGCATTTT,CSARVLGRKGNQPQHF
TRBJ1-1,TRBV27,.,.,TGTGCCAGCAGTTTGGGGGTGAGGAACACTGAAGCTTTCTTT,CASSLGVRNTEAFF
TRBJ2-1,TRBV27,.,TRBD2,TGTGCCAGCAGTTTAGGGACTAGCGGAAGTGAGCAGTTCTTC,CASSLGTSGSEQFF
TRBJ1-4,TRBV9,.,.,TGTGCCAGCAGCGTGGGACCGGCCACTAATGAAAAACTGTTTTTT,CASSVGPATNEKLFF
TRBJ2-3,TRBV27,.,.,TGTGCCAGCAGTTTATCCGGGGCTCCCACAGATACGCAGTATTTT,CASSLSGAPTDTQYF
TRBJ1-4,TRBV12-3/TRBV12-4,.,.,TGTGCCAGCAGTGCCTCAGGGTCGGTGGCTAATGAAAAACTGTTTTTT,CASSASGSVANEKLFF
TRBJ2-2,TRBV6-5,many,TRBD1,TGTGCCAGCAGTTACTCCCAAGGGGGCTGGGGGGAGCTGTTTTTT,CASSYSQGGWGELFF
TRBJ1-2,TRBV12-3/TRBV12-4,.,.,TGTGCCAGCAGACCACCCACCGTAGCTAACTATGGCTACACCTTC,CASRPPTVANYGYTF
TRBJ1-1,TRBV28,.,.,TGTGCCAGCAGTGCACCGGGACCGGACACTGAAGCTTTCTTT,CASSAPGPDTEAFF
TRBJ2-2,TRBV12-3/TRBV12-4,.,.,TGTGTCAGCAGTTTAACTGGGGGGGAGCTGTTTTTT,CVSSLTGGELFF
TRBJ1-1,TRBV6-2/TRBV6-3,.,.,TGTGCCAGCAGCCGATCCGTCGGTGAAGCTTTCTTT,CASSRSVGEAFF
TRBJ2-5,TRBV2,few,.,TGTGCCAGCAACCCGGCAGGGATGGAGACCCAGTACTTC,CASNPAGMETQYF
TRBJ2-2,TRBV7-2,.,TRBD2,TGTGCCAGCAGCCACTCTAGCGGCACCGGGGAGCTGTTTTTT,CASSHSSGTGELFF
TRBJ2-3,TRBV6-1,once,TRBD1,TGTGCCAGCAGTGCTCGACAGGGCCCAGATACGCAGTATTTT,CASSARQGPDTQYF
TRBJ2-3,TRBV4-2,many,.,TGTGCCAGCAGCCAAGCAGGGGCGGGACAACTGAGGGATACGCAGTATTTT,CASSQAGAGQLRDTQYF
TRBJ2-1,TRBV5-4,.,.,TGTGCCAGCACCGCACCGGGATACAATGAGCAGTTCTTC,CASTAPGYNEQFF
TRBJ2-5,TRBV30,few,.,TGTGCCTGGAGTGTAGGGCGGTCTACGCGGGCCCAGTACTTC,CAWSVGRSTRAQYF
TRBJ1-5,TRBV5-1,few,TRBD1,TGCGCCAGCAGCCGGGGACAGCAAGGTCAGCCCCAGCATTTT,CASSRGQQGQPQHF
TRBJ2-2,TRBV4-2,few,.,TGTGCCAGCAGCCTCGATACCGGCGGGGAGCTGTTTTTT,CASSLDTGGELFF
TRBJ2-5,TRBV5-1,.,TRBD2,TGCGCCAGCAGCTTGCCTAGCGGGAGCGGGGAGACCCAGTACTTC,CASSLPSGSGETQYF
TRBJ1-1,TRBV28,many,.,TGTGCCAGCACCCTCCACAGGGAGGGGACTGAAGCTTTCTTT,CASTLHREGTEAFF
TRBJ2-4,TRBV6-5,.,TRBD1,TGTGCCAGCAGTTCGACAGGGTTGTTGGGCATTCAGTACTTC,CASSSTGLLGIQYF
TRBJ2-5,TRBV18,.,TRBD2,TGTGCCAGCTCACCCGTCGGGGGGTCGGAGACCCAGTACTTC,CASSPVGGSETQYF
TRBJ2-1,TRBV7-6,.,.,TGTGCCAGCAGCCCCGGGACGGAGCAGTTCTTC,CASSPGTEQFF
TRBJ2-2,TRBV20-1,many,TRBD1,TGCAGTGCTAGTAAGGGGGCGGGCACCGGGGAGCTGTTTTTT,CSASKGAGTGELFF
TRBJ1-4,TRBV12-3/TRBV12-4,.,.,TGTGCCAGCAGTGCAGGGACGGATGAAAAACTGTTTTTT,CASSAGTDEKLFF
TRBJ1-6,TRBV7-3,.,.,TGTGCCAGCAGCTTACAGAATAATTCACCCCTCCACTTT,CASSLQNNSPLHF
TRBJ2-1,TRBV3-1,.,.,TGTGCCAGCAGCCAAGTGGGACTGTCCTACAATGAGCAGTTCTTC,CASSQVGLSYNEQFF
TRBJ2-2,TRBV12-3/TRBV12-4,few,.,TGTGCCAGCGCAAGGGGGGCCGGCACCGGGGAGCTGTTTTTT,CASARGAGTGELFF
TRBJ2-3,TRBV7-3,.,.,TGTGCCAGCAGCCCTATATCATCCACAGATACGCAGTATTTT,CASSPISSTDTQYF
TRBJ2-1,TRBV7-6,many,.,TGTGCCAGCAGCTTAGAAAGTGTGAGTTACTCCTACAATGAGCAGTTCTTC,CASSLESVSYSYNEQFF
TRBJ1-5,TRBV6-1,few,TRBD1,TGTGCCAGCAGTCCCGGGACAGGGACGAGCAATCAGCCCCAGCATTTT,CASSPGTGTSNQPQHF
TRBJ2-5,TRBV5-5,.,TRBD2,TGTGCCAGCAGCTTCTCCAGCGGGGCTCGACAAGAGACCCAGTACTTC,CASSFSSGARQETQYF
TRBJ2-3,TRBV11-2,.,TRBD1,TGTGCCAGCAGCCCACGGGACAGGGGCGCAGATACGCAGTATTTT,CASSPRDRGADTQYF
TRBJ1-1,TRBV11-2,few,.,TGTGCCAGCAGCTTAAGTTTTACTGAAGCTTTCTTT,CASSLSFTEAFF
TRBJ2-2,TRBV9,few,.,TGTGCCAGCAGCGTAGATCCTACCCACACCGGGGAGCTGTTTTTT,CASSVDPTHTGELFF
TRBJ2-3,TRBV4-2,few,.,TGTGCCAGCAGCCAAGAGCTTGCTAGGGATACGCAGTATTTT,CASSQELARDTQYF
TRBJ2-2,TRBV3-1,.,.,TGTGCCAGCAGCCAAGTGGGAAACACCGGGGAGCTGTTTTTT,CASSQVGNTGELFF
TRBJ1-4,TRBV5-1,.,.,TGCGCCAGCAGCGCGAGCGAGAAGGGGAATGAAAAACTGTTTTTT,CASSASEKGNEKLFF
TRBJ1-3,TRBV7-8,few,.,TGTGCCAGCAGCTCGGACTCCGGCTCTGGAAACACCATATATTTT,CASSSDSGSGNTIYF
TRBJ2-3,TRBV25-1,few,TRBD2,TGTGCCAGCTCAAGTCGGCGGGAGACAGATACGCAGTATTTT,CASSSRRETDTQYF